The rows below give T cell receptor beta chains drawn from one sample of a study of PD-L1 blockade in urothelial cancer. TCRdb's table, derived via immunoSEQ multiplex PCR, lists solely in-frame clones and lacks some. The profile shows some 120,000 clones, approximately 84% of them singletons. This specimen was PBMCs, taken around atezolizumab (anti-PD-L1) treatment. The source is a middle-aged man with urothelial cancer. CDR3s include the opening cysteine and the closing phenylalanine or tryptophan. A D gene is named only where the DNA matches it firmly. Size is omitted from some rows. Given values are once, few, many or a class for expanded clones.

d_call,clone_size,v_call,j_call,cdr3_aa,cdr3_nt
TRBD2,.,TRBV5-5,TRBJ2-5,CASSLVPSGQETQYF,TGTGCCAGCAGCTTGGTCCCTAGCGGACAAGAGACCCAGTACTTC
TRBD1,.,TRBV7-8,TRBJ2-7,CASSLVGTGGFEQYF,TGTGCCAGCAGCTTAGTCGGGACAGGGGGCTTCGAGCAGTACTTC
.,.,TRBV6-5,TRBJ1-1,CASLPTGGGTEAFF,TGTGCCAGCCTACCCACTGGGGGGGGCACCGAAGCTTTCTTT
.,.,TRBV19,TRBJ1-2,CASSTLAGDTDTRYGYTF,TGTGCCAGTAGTACCCTCGCCGGGGACACGGATACTCGCTATGGCTACACCTTC
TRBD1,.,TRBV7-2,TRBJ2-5,CASSPLAARGQGETQYF,TGTGCCAGCAGCCCACTGGCGGCCAGGGGGCAGGGAGAGACCCAGTACTTC
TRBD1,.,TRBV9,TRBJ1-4,CASSKTGLNEKLFF,TGTGCCAGCAGCAAGACAGGGCTTAATGAAAAACTGTTTTTT
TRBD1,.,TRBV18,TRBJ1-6,CASSPLDRGGNSPLHF,TGTGCCAGCTCACCATTAGACAGGGGAGGTAATTCACCCCTCCACTTT
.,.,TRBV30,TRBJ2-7,CAWSVQGHSSYEQYF,TGTGCCTGGAGTGTACAGGGACACTCCTCCTACGAGCAGTACTTC
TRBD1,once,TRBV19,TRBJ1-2,CASRTGANSYGYTF,TGTGCCAGCCGGACAGGGGCGAACTCCTATGGCTACACCTTC
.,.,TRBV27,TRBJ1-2,CASSRDKNYGYTF,TGTGCCAGCAGCCGTGACAAGAACTATGGCTACACCTTC
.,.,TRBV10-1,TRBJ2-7,CASSAGGGLADAYEQYF,TGCGCCAGCAGTGCAGGCGGCGGGCTAGCCGACGCCTACGAGCAGTACTTC
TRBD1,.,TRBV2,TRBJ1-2,CASSLGQANYGYTF,TGTGCCAGCAGTTTGGGACAGGCTAACTATGGCTACACCTTC
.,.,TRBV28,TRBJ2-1,CASYGSEAYNEQFF,TGTGCCAGTTACGGGAGCGAGGCCTACAATGAGCAGTTCTTC
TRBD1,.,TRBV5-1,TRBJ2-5,CASSLGTGIGETQYF,TGCGCCAGCAGCTTGGGGACAGGGATCGGGGAGACCCAGTACTTC
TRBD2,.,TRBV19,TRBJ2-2,CASTLAGATGELFF,TGTGCCAGTACATTAGCGGGAGCTACCGGGGAGCTGTTTTTT
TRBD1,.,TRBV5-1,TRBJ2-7,CASSFGLTGGGDEQYF,TGCGCCAGCAGCTTCGGCTTGACAGGGGGCGGCGACGAGCAGTACTTC
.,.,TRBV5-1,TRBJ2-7,CASSPSQLAHEQYF,TGCGCCAGCAGCCCCTCCCAGCTAGCCCACGAGCAGTACTTC
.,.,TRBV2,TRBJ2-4,CASRDWKNIQYF,TGTGCCAGCAGAGACTGGAAAAACATTCAGTACTTC
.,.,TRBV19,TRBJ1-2,CASSIRTGIGYTF,TGTGCCAGTAGTATTCGAACAGGGATTGGCTACACCTTC
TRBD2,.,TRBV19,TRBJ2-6,CASSPGEGSGANVLTF,TGTGCCAGTAGTCCCGGGGAGGGCTCTGGGGCCAACGTCCTGACTTTC
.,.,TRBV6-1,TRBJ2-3,CASSWLETDTQYF,TGTGCCAGCAGCTGGCTAGAAACAGATACGCAGTATTTT
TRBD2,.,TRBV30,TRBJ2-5,CAWSFTGGPGKTQYF,TGTGCCTGGAGCTTTACGGGAGGGCCGGGGAAGACCCAGTACTTC